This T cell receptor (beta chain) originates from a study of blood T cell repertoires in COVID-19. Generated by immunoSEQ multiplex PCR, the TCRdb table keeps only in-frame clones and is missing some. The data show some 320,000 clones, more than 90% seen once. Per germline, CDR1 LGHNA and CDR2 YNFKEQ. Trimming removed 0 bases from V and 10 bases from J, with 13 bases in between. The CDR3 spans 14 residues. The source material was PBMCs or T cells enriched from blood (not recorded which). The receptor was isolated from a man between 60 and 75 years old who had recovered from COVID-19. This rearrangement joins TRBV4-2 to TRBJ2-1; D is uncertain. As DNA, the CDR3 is TGTGCCAGCAGCCAAGAAGCTCGGAGCCGCGAGCAGTTCTTC. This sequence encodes CASSQEARSREQFF.